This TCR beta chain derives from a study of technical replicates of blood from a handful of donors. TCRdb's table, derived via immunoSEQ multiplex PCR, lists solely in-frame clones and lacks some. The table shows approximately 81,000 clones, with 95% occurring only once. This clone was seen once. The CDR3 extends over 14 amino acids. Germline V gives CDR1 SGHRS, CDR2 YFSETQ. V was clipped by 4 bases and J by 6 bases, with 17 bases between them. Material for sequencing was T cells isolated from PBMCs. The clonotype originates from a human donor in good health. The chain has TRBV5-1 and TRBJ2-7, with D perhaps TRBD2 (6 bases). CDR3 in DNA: TGCGCCAGCAGCCTCGGGGGACCTAGTAGCGAGCAGTACTTC. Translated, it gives CASSLGGPSSEQYF.